The 27 T cell receptor beta chains below all came from one sample that was sequenced in a study of cytomegalovirus exposure and HLA in healthy donors. PCR was performed using 60 Vbeta and 13 Jbeta primers. Sequenced by immunoSEQ multiplex PCR; TCRdb stores in-frame clones only, minus some. Of approximately 110,000 clones in the sample, 80% to 85% are singletons; the top ten hold about 1%. What was sequenced was PBMCs. The receptors shown here come from a woman aged 25-40 years in good health and CMV-seronegative.

This chain joins TRBV7-2 and TRBJ2-3, with D possibly being TRBD2 (5 bases). V was clipped by 5 bases and J by 5 bases, with 8 bases between them. The CDR3 is 12 amino acids. CDR1 is SGHTA, CDR2 FQGNSA, per germline. DNA of the CDR3: TGTGCCAGCAGCCCAGGAGGAGATACGCAGTATTTT. Its protein is CASSPGGDTQYF.

The chain is built from TRBV15 and TRBJ2-5; D not certain. The assigned J gene may be wrong: the sequence end matches TRBJ2-7 better. Germline values: CDR1 LNHNV, CDR2 YYDKDF (reference sequence). The CDR3 runs 14 residues. CDR3 sequence reads: CATSRAADSYEQYF. The CDR3, as DNA: TGTGCCACCAGCAGAGCGGCGGACTCCTACGAGCAGTACTTC.

The chain links TRBV7-2 to TRBJ1-2, with D uncertain. V lost 3 bases and J 8 bases, leaving 22 bases between the germline ends. Looked up from germline, CDR1 is SGHTA and CDR2 is FQGNSA. The CDR3 covers 16 residues. Here the CDR3 DNA reads TGTGCCAGCAGCTTGGCGGTAATCGACCCGCCGGCAGGCTACACCTTC. Translation: CASSLAVIDPPAGYTF.

This chain joins TRBV7-3 and TRBJ2-2, with D possibly being TRBD1 (6 bases). Germline V lookup: CDR1 SGHTA, CDR2 FQGTGA. Trimming stripped 1 base from V and 4 bases from J, with 13 bases between. This CDR3 spans 16 amino acids. The CDR3 DNA reads TGTGCCAGCAGCTTAAATCGGCAGGGGCGCACCGGGGAGCTGTTTTTT. It encodes CASSLNRQGRTGELFF.

In its sample, this clone was seen a few times. The V and J genes are TRBV11-2 and TRBJ1-2; no firm D call. From germline, CDR1 is SGHAT and CDR2 FQNNGV. The ends were cut back, 1 base at V and 8 bases at J, with 14 bases in the middle. The CDR3 extends over 14 amino acids. CDR3 in amino acids: CASSLVAGGGGYTF. The CDR3 DNA reads TGTGCCAGCAGCTTAGTTGCAGGCGGCGGGGGCTACACCTTC.

The CDR3 here is CASSPQTGGMSGELFF. For the CDR3, the DNA is TGTGCCAGCAGCCCGCAGACAGGGGGCATGTCCGGGGAGCTGTTTTTT. The chain recombines TRBV7-3 with TRBJ2-2; 10 bases are shared with TRBD1. The CDR3 runs 16 residues. Germline V gene lookup returns CDR1 SGHTA and CDR2 FQGTGA. V was clipped by 5 bases and J by 6 bases; unmatched bases: 9.

This clone has only a few counts. This chain uses TRBV5-1 with TRBJ2-5; 11 bases are shared with TRBD1. From germline, CDR1 is SGHRS and CDR2 YFSETQ. J was trimmed by 5 bases and V by 7 bases; bases with no gene match: 10. This CDR3 spans 15 amino acids. The DNA of the CDR3 is TGCGCCAGCGGCCTGGGACAGGGGGTGATTGAGACCCAGTACTTC. Protein sequence: CASGLGQGVIETQYF.

The CDR3 is CASSFKDRLQPQHF. In DNA, the CDR3 is TGTGCCAGCAGCTTTAAAGACAGGCTTCAGCCCCAGCATTTT. The J gene is TRBJ1-5, the V gene TRBV7-2; TRBD1 might be the D (6 bases). Germline CDR1 is SGHTA and CDR2 is FQGNSA. The V gene lost 3 bases and the J gene lost 6 bases, with 12 bases spanning the gap. The CDR3 consists of 14 residues.

The CDR3 nucleotides read TGTGCCAGCAGCTTCCAGACAGGCGTGAACACTGAAGCTTTCTTT. Translation: CASSFQTGVNTEAFF. The J gene is TRBJ1-1, the V gene TRBV5-5; tentative D call: TRBD1 (6 bases). Trimming removed 2 bases at V and 0 bases at J, with 11 bases between. CDR1 SGHKS and CDR2 YYEKEE come from the germline V gene (reference sequence). The CDR3 contains 15 residues.

J is TRBJ1-3 and V is TRBV21-1. TRBV21-1 is flagged as a pseudogene. This CDR3 is built from 16 residues. The CDR3 sequence is CASTPPRLSFGNTIYF. The CDR3 DNA sequence: TGTGCCAGCACCCCCCCCCGCCTGAGTTTTGGAAACACCATATATTTT.

The chain's CDR3 is CASSEEGLAGTDTQYF. CDR3 sequence (DNA): TGTGCCAGCAGCGAGGAGGGGCTAGCCGGTACAGATACGCAGTATTTT. V is TRBV9 and J is TRBJ2-3; perhaps TRBD2 as D (6 bases). The ends were cut back, 3 bases at V and 3 bases at J, with 17 bases in the middle. Germline V gene lookup returns CDR1 SGDLS and CDR2 YYNGEE. The CDR3 has 16 amino acids.

This clone was recorded only once. The genes are TRBV19 and TRBJ1-1; 10 bases match TRBD1. The V gene end was trimmed by 3 bases and the J gene end by 0 bases; junction bases not matched to a gene: 7. The CDR3 runs 17 residues. Germline loops: CDR1 LNHDA, CDR2 SQIVND (reference sequence). In nucleotides, the CDR3 is TGTGCCAGTAGTATCCCGGACAGGGGGTTCGTGAACACTGAAGCTTTCTTT. It translates to CASSIPDRGFVNTEAFF.

The rearrangement uses TRBV18 and TRBJ1-5, with 8 bases that match TRBD1. The germline V gene encodes CDR1 KGHSH and CDR2 LQKENI. CDR3 size: 15 residues. V lost 3 bases, J lost 4 bases, and 5 bases stayed unmatched. The CDR3 nucleotides are TGTGCCAGCTCACCGGGACAGGAGGTAAATCAGCCCCAGCATTTT. Residues: CASSPGQEVNQPQHF.

The CDR3 DNA follows: TGTGCCAGCAGCTTAGACGGGGGACTAGCCCTTTTAGGTCCGTTCTTC. Translation gives CASSLDGGLALLGPFF. V usage is TRBV7-9 and J usage is TRBJ2-1; TRBD2 aligns across 9 bases. Germline V gene lookup returns CDR1 SEHNR and CDR2 FQNEAQ (reference sequence). CDR3 length: 16 residues. The J segment lost 15 bases and the V segment lost 1 base, leaving 16 bases of the junction unmatched.

The rearrangement links TRBV29-1 to TRBJ1-2, with 7 positions matching TRBD1. CDR3 length equals 14 residues. With 7 bases clipped from V and 6 bases from J, the junction kept 14 bases outside the gene matches. Germline-derived CDR1 and CDR2 are SQVTM and ANQGSEA. CDR3 protein: CSALGGAGGNGYTF. CDR3 nucleotide sequence: TGCAGCGCCCTCGGGGGGGCAGGGGGAAATGGCTACACCTTC.

This clone was observed a single time. The J gene is TRBJ1-3, the V gene TRBV19; no definite D call. The V gene lost 7 bases and the J gene lost 4 bases, with 5 bases spanning the gap. The germline CDR1 and CDR2 sequences are LNHDA and SQIVND (reference sequence). There are 11 residues in the CDR3. The CDR3 spells CASTSGNTIYF. Here the CDR3 DNA reads TGTGCCAGTACATCCGGAAACACCATATATTTT.

This rearrangement joins TRBV12-5 to TRBJ2-5; D might be TRBD2 (6 bases). V was clipped by 5 bases and J by 6 bases, with 16 bases between them. In germline, CDR1 is LGHNT, CDR2 FRNRAP. This CDR3 comprises 14 residues. CDR3: CASGAGPELKTQYF. CDR3 nucleotide sequence: TGTGCTAGTGGTGCGGGACCCGAGCTGAAGACCCAGTACTTC.

This clone was seen a handful of times. V usage is TRBV7-9 and J usage is TRBJ1-1; 9 positions match TRBD1. The CDR3 totals 14 residues. The germline gives CDR1 SEHNR, CDR2 FQNEAQ (reference sequence). The ends lost 5 bases at V and 9 bases at J; junction bases unmatched: 10. DNA of the CDR3: TGTGCCAGCAGCCCGAGGACAGGGGAGTTTAAAGCTTTCTTT. Its translation: CASSPRTGEFKAFF.

The CDR3 DNA reads TGTGCCAGCAGCTTTGGACAGGGGGCTGGGTATGGCTACACCTTC. Translated, it gives CASSFGQGAGYGYTF. The V and J genes are TRBV11-2 and TRBJ1-2; 11 nucleotides agree with TRBD1. The CDR3 totals 15 residues. Germline V gene sequence: CDR1 SGHAT, CDR2 FQNNGV. The junction had 5 bases not matched to a gene; V was cut back by 3 bases and J by 5 bases.

CDR3 residues: CASSLVTDNQPQHF. The CDR3 DNA reads as TGTGCCAGCAGCTTGGTTACAGATAATCAGCCCCAGCATTTT. V is TRBV5-6 and J is TRBJ1-5; D remains ambiguous. Germline-derived CDR1 and CDR2 are SGHDT and YYEEEE. Deletions cut 0 bases from V and 4 bases from J, with 8 bases between. CDR3 length: 14 residues.

This chain uses TRBV6-5 with TRBJ2-1; tentative D call: TRBD2 (6 bases). The CDR3 totals 13 residues. The V end was cut by 6 bases, the J end by 12 bases, with 18 bases between. Per germline, CDR1 MNHEY and CDR2 SVGAGI. The DNA for the CDR3 is TGTGCCAGCAGCCGGGCCGGGGGATGGGGGCAGTTCTTC. Translation gives CASSRAGGWGQFF.

The V call is TRBV5-1, the J call TRBJ2-6; D is uncertain. The CDR3 has 15 amino acids. V lost 4 bases to trimming and J lost 0 bases, with 8 bases between them. Germline V gene sequence: CDR1 SGHRS, CDR2 YFSETQ. CDR3 sequence: CASSARGSGANVLTF. CDR3 DNA sequence: TGCGCCAGCAGCGCCCGAGGCTCTGGGGCCAACGTCCTGACTTTC.

This clone was observed a single time. The chain is built from TRBV19 and TRBJ2-1; 11 bases agree with TRBD2. CDR3 length: 18 amino acids. Trimming at V came to 8 bases and at J to 6 bases, leaving 18 bases not matched to a gene. The V gene's germline CDR1 is LNHDA and CDR2 SQIVND (reference sequence). The CDR3 reads CASHTGLLLAGVSNEQFF. The CDR3, as DNA: TGTGCCAGTCATACAGGGTTACTACTAGCGGGAGTATCCAATGAGCAGTTCTTC.

J is TRBJ2-5 and V is TRBV2, with no clear D. This CDR3 is 12 amino acids long. Germline CDR1 SNHLY, CDR2 FYNNEI. V was trimmed by 7 bases and J by 2 bases, leaving 8 bases between them. CDR3 bases: TGTGCCAGCATCGTGACACAAGAGACCCAGTACTTC. Translation: CASIVTQETQYF. Using reference TRBV2 and TRBJ2-5 for the parts outside the CDR3, the full variable domain is EPEVTQTPSHQVTQMGQEVILRCVPISNHLYFYWYRQILGQKVEFLVSFYNNEISEKSEIFDDQFSVERPDGSNFTLKIRSTKLEDSAMYFCASIVTQETQYFGPGTRLLVL.

V usage is TRBV15 and J usage is TRBJ2-7; 9 bases are a match to TRBD1. This CDR3 region has 15 residues. CDR1 and CDR2 from the germline V gene are LNHNV and YYDKDF (reference sequence). V lost 2 bases, J lost 5 bases, and 7 bases stayed unmatched. The CDR3 DNA follows: TGTGCCACCAGCAGAAGCCCCAGACAGGGGGACGAGCAGTACTTC. Protein product: CATSRSPRQGDEQYF.

The chain has TRBV5-1 and TRBJ2-5; possible D gene TRBD2, 6 bases. Trimming left V 7 bases short and J 5 bases short, with 21 bases between. Looked up from germline, CDR1 is SGHRS and CDR2 is YFSETQ. CDR3 length: 15 amino acids. The CDR3 DNA sequence: TGCGCCAGCCATACGGGACTTTTGGGCTCGGAGACCCAGTACTTC. Its translation: CASHTGLLGSETQYF.

The J gene is TRBJ2-7, the V gene TRBV7-2; D is unresolved. Trimming stripped 1 base from V and 4 bases from J, with 8 bases between. The CDR3 loop spans 13 amino acids. The germline CDR1 and CDR2 sequences are SGHTA and FQGNSA. CDR3 protein: CASSLEPRYEQYF. The DNA of the CDR3 is TGTGCCAGCAGCTTAGAGCCTCGTTACGAGCAGTACTTC.